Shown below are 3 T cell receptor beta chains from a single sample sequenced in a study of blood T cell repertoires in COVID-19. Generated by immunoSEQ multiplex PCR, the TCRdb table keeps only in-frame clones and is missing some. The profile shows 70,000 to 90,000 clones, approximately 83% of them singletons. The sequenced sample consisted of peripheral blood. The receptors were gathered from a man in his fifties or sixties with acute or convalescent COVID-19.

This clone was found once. CDR3 residues: CASSYSTQARSPLHF. Here the CDR3 DNA reads TGTGCCAGCAGTTACTCGACACAGGCGCGATCACCCCTCCACTTT. The chain employs TRBV6-5 and TRBJ1-6; D is possibly TRBD1 (5 bases). Germline lookup yields CDR1 MNHEY and CDR2 SVGAGI. The germline V and J ends were trimmed by 0 bases and 10 bases, with 13 bases remaining between them. This CDR3 spans 15 amino acids.

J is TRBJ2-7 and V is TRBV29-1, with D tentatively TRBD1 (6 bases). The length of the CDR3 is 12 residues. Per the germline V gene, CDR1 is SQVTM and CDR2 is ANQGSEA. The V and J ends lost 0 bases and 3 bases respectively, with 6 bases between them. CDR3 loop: CSVEDRGYEQYF. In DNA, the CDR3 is TGCAGCGTTGAAGACAGGGGCTACGAGCAGTACTTC.

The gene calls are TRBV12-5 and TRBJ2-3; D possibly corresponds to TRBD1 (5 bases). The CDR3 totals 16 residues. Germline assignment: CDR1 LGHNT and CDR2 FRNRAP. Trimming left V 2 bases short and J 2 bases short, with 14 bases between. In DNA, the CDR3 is TGTGCTAGTGGTTTGAGACTCTGGACAATCACAGATACGCAGTATTTT. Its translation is CASGLRLWTITDTQYF.